A selection of T cell receptor beta chains follows, all from one sample in a study of identical twins. TCRdb fed the 5' RACE reads into MiXCR, producing one record per CDR3 protein. The profile shows around 570,000 distinct CDR3 sequences, around 9.6% of them singletons. The sample also formed part of further work on yellow fever vaccine responses in identical twins.

The sample taken for sequencing was PBMCs. These receptors were taken from a young woman in good health. The CDR3 runs from the conserved cysteine through the conserved F or W. D genes are given only for firm matches. Not every row has a clone size; where given, it reads once, few, many or a size class.

size,J,V,D,CDR3,DNA
few,TRBJ2-3,TRBV2,.,CASSANTFVSPDTQYF,TGTGCCAGCAGTGCGAACACATTTGTGAGCCCAGATACGCAGTATTTT
few,TRBJ2-7,TRBV18,TRBD1,CASSRQGTNPTEQYF,TGTGCCAGCTCAAGACAGGGGACAAACCCTACCGAGCAGTACTTC
many,TRBJ2-7,TRBV27,.,CASSLSGKYYEQYF,TGTGCCAGCAGTTTAAGTGGGAAATACTACGAGCAGTACTTC
.,TRBJ1-1,TRBV18,.,CASSPVVQMNTEAFF,TGTGCCAGCTCACCTGTAGTTCAAATGAACACTGAAGCTTTCTTT
few,TRBJ2-2,TRBV4-3,.,CASSQLASTGELFF,TGCGCCAGCAGCCAACTAGCGTCCACCGGGGAGCTGTTTTTT
.,TRBJ2-1,TRBV5-4,.,CASNIGGASYNEQFF,TGTGCCAGCAACATCGGGGGAGCTTCCTACAATGAGCAGTTCTTC
.,TRBJ2-7,TRBV3-1,.,CASSQGMGASHEQYF,TGTGCCAGCAGCCAAGGTATGGGGGCTTCCCACGAGCAGTACTTC
few,TRBJ1-6,TRBV28,.,CASIRSSYNSPLHF,TGTGCCAGCATAAGGAGCTCCTATAATTCACCCCTCCACTTT
.,TRBJ2-7,TRBV6-1,TRBD1,CASRPPGQSAYEQYF,TGTGCCAGCAGGCCTCCGGGACAGTCAGCCTACGAGCAGTACTTC
few,TRBJ1-4,TRBV12-3/TRBV12-4,.,CASSLKTPRLFF,TGTGCCAGCAGTTTAAAAACCCCAAGACTGTTTTTT
few,TRBJ2-1,TRBV7-2,TRBD2,CASSHRSGGAFEQFF,TGTGCCAGCAGCCATCGTAGCGGGGGGGCGTTTGAGCAGTTCTTC
few,TRBJ2-1,TRBV7-9,.,CASSTGPGDEQFF,TGTGCCAGCAGCACGGGACCGGGGGATGAGCAGTTCTTC
many,TRBJ2-7,TRBV7-3,TRBD1,CASSLYPGQTYEQYF,TGTGCCAGCAGCTTATATCCGGGACAGACCTACGAGCAGTACTTC
few,TRBJ2-5,TRBV7-3,.,CASSLGGGDLETQYF,TGTGCCAGCAGCTTGGGAGGGGGAGATTTGGAGACCCAGTACTTC
many,TRBJ2-1,TRBV5-5,.,CASSLRLSPSYNEQFF,TGTGCCAGCAGCTTGAGGTTAAGTCCTAGTTACAATGAGCAGTTCTTC
many,TRBJ2-5,TRBV4-2,.,CASSQGLRETQYF,TGTGCCAGCAGCCAGGGGTTACGAGAGACCCAGTACTTC
.,TRBJ2-5,TRBV6-1,.,CASKTGTQETQYF,TGTGCCAGCAAGACCGGCACGCAAGAGACCCAGTACTTC
many,TRBJ2-1,TRBV7-2,.,CASGGAERINEQFF,TGTGCCAGCGGGGGTGCGGAGCGGATCAATGAGCAGTTCTTC
.,TRBJ2-3,TRBV20-1,.,CSASLRTGSTDTQYF,TGCAGTGCTAGTTTGAGGACGGGGAGCACAGATACGCAGTATTTT
few,TRBJ1-4,TRBV29-1,.,CSVVGRGTNEKLFF,TGCAGCGTTGTTGGGAGGGGCACTAATGAAAAACTGTTTTTT
.,TRBJ1-1,TRBV5-1,.,CASARLTGTTEAFF,TGCGCCAGCGCTCGCCTAACAGGGACCACTGAAGCTTTCTTT
many,TRBJ1-5,TRBV6-2/TRBV6-3,TRBD1,CASSYTRTGPSYPLRQPQHF,TGTGCCAGCAGTTACACTCGGACAGGGCCTTCGTACCCGCTTCGTCAGCCCCAGCATTTT
.,TRBJ2-2,TRBV5-1,TRBD1,CASSLQPGQGAVGELFF,TGCGCCAGCAGCTTACAGCCCGGACAGGGGGCGGTCGGGGAGCTGTTTTTT
few,TRBJ2-5,TRBV3-1,.,CASSPPEAGGQVAQYF,TGTGCCAGCAGCCCCCCAGAGGCCGGGGGGCAGGTGGCCCAGTACTTC
.,TRBJ2-1,TRBV12-3/TRBV12-4,TRBD1,CASGQGEVRVNEQFF,TGTGCCAGCGGACAGGGGGAGGTCAGGGTGAATGAGCAGTTCTTC
few,TRBJ2-5,TRBV11-1,TRBD2,CASSNQAWSSGRGTETQYF,TGTGCCAGCAGCAACCAGGCCTGGTCGAGCGGGAGAGGTACGGAGACCCAGTACTTC
.,TRBJ2-1,TRBV2,TRBD2,CASSEDRLAGGNEQFF,TGTGCCAGCAGTGAAGATAGACTAGCGGGGGGCAATGAGCAGTTCTTC
.,TRBJ2-7,TRBV20-1,TRBD1,CSARADRVPYEQYF,TGCAGTGCTAGAGCAGACAGGGTACCCTACGAGCAGTACTTC
.,TRBJ2-7,TRBV20-1,.,CSARDLAGEDYEQYF,TGCAGTGCTAGAGATTTGGCAGGGGAAGACTACGAGCAGTACTTC
.,TRBJ2-3,TRBV4-3,.,CASSHFGGNTDTQYF,TGCGCCAGCAGCCATTTCGGCGGGAACACAGATACGCAGTATTTT